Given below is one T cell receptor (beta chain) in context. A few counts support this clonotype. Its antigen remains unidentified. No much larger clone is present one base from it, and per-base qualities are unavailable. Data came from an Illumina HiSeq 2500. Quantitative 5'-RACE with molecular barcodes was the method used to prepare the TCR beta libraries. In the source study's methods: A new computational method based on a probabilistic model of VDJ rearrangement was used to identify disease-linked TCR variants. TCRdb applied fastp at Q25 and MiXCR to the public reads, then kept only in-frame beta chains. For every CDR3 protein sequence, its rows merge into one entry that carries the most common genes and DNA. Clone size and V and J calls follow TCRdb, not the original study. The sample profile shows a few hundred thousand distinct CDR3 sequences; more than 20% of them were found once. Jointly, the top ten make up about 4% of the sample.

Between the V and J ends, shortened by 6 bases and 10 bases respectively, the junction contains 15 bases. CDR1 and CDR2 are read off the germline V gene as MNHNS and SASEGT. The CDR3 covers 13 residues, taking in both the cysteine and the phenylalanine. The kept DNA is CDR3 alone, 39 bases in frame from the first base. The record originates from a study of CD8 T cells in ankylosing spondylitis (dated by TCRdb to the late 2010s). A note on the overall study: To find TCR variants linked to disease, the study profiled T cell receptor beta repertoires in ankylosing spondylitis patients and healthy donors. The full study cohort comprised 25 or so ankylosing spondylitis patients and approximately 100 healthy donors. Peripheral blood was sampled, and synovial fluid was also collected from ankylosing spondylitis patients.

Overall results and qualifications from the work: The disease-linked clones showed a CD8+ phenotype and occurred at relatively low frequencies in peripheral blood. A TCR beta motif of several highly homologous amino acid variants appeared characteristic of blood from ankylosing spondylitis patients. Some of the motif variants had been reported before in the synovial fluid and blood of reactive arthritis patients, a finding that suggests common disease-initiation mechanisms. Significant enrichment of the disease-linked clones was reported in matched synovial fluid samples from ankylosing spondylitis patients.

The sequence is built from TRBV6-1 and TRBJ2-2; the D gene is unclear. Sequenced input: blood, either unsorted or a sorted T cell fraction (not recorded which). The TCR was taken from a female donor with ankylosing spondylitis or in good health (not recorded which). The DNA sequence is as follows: TGTGCCAGCAGGGGCTGGGTAGCCGAGGAGCTGTTTTTT. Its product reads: CASRGWVAEELFF.